Listed below are T cell receptor beta chains from one sample, sequenced in a study of blood T cell repertoires in COVID-19. Profiling relied on immunoSEQ multiplex PCR, and the TCRdb table lists in-frame clones only, not all of them. The sample lists approximately 190,000 clones; approximately 81% were seen once. The material sequenced was peripheral blood. The source of these receptors is a human donor in a cohort sampled during active COVID-19. CDR3s include the opening cysteine and the closing phenylalanine or tryptophan. D genes are given only for firm matches. The size field is filled for only some rows; it gives once, few, many or a size class.

V gene	J gene	D gene	clone size	CDR3 DNA	CDR3 protein
TRBV7-8	TRBJ2-6	-	-	TGTGCCAAGGAAGGACTTACTGGGGCCAACGTCCTGACTTTC	CAKEGLTGANVLTF
TRBV6-5	TRBJ1-6	-	few	TGTGCCAGCAGCTATGAGGGTGAGGGCAGTTCACCCCTCCACTTT	CASSYEGEGSSPLHF
TRBV4-2	TRBJ2-1	-	-	TGTGCCAGCAGCCAAGGGGGAGTCTCCTACAATGAGCAGTTCTTC	CASSQGGVSYNEQFF
TRBV28	TRBJ1-1	-	-	TGTGCCAGCACCAGGGGAATGCGGGGGGCGCGGGGCACTGAAGCTTTCTTT	CASTRGMRGARGTEAFF
TRBV2	TRBJ2-1	TRBD1	-	TGTGCCAGCAGTGTCAGGGGGCATTTCTACAATGAGCAGTTCTTC	CASSVRGHFYNEQFF
TRBV28	TRBJ2-3	TRBD2	-	TGTGCCAGCAATCCGACTAGCGGTTACACAGATACGCAGTATTTT	CASNPTSGYTDTQYF
TRBV11-3	TRBJ2-4	TRBD2	once	TGTGCCAGCAGCCCTTGGGCGGGGGGCATTCAGTACTTC	CASSPWAGGIQYF
TRBV11-2	TRBJ2-2	-	-	TGTGCCAGCAGGCCTACAGGGTCGACCGGGGAGCTGTTTTTT	CASRPTGSTGELFF
TRBV5-1	TRBJ2-3	TRBD1	-	TGCGCCAGCGGGAACTTGGGACAGCTCCCAGATACGCAGTATTTT	CASGNLGQLPDTQYF
TRBV3-1/TRBV3-2	TRBJ2-7	-	-	TGTGCCAGCAGCAATCTGTGGGCTACCTACGAGCAGTACTTC	CASSNLWATYEQYF
TRBV4-2	TRBJ2-3	-	-	TGTGCCAGCAGCCAAGAACGTGACTCTGGTACGCAGTATTTT	CASSQERDSGTQYF
TRBV27	TRBJ2-1	TRBD2	-	TGTGCCAGCAGAGCAAATGGGGCTGGGGGGGAGTTCTTC	CASRANGAGGEFF
TRBV25-1	TRBJ2-6	-	-	TGTGCCAGCAGTGACCCCGGAGGGGTCTCTGGGGCCAACGTCCTGACTTTC	CASSDPGGVSGANVLTF
TRBV19	TRBJ2-1	TRBD1	-	TGTGCATGCGCACGGGACAGGGGGTTGAATGAGCAGTTCTTC	CACARDRGLNEQFF
TRBV24-1	TRBJ1-5	-	few	TGTGCCACCAGTGGGAGCCAGGGCAGAGTCAATCAGCCCCAGCATTTT	CATSGSQGRVNQPQHF
TRBV5-6	TRBJ1-2	-	-	TGTGCCAGCAGCACGCCCGGGTGGGGCTACACCTTC	CASSTPGWGYTF
TRBV7-2	TRBJ2-3	-	-	TGTGCCAGCAGACTCCCCCAGGGGAGTAGTTTCGCAGATACGCAGTATTTT	CASRLPQGSSFADTQYF
TRBV30	TRBJ1-2	TRBD1	-	TGTGCCTGGAGTGAGGGACAGGGAATCCAGTATGGCTACACCTTC	CAWSEGQGIQYGYTF
TRBV19	TRBJ2-2	-	-	TGTGCCAGTAGTATAGGCCCCCAGGGTTTGCCCGGGGAGCTGTTTTTT	CASSIGPQGLPGELFF
TRBV5-1	TRBJ1-6	TRBD1	-	TGCGCCAGCAGCCCTCGGACAGGTTCGGATTCACCCCTCCACTTT	CASSPRTGSDSPLHF
TRBV12-3/TRBV12-4	TRBJ1-1	TRBD1	-	TGTGCCAGCAGTTTTAGGGACAGGGAAGCTTTCTTT	CASSFRDREAFF
TRBV4-2	TRBJ2-2	TRBD1	-	TGTGCCAGCAGCCAGAGTGGACAGGGGTGGGACACCGGGGAGCTGTTTTTT	CASSQSGQGWDTGELFF
TRBV29-1	TRBJ1-1	TRBD1	-	TGCAGCGTCAGGGGGCTGGGGAACACTGAAGCTTTCTTT	CSVRGLGNTEAFF
TRBV6-2/TRBV6-3	TRBJ1-6	TRBD1	-	TGTGCCAGCAGCACGACAGGGTGGAATTCACCCCTCCACTTT	CASSTTGWNSPLHF
TRBV5-1	TRBJ1-2	-	-	TGCGCCAGCGCCCTTCCAGGGCGATATGGCTACACCTTC	CASALPGRYGYTF
TRBV12-3/TRBV12-4	TRBJ1-5	-	-	TGTGCCAGCACCCCGGACGGGGATCAGCCCCAGCATTTT	CASTPDGDQPQHF
TRBV6-5	TRBJ2-1	-	-	TGTGCCAGCAGTTACTCTCTCTCCTCCTACAATGAGCAGTTCTTC	CASSYSLSSYNEQFF
TRBV5-6	TRBJ2-7	TRBD1	-	TGTGCCAGCAGCGCATTGGGGGGACAGGGAACATACGAGCAGTACTTC	CASSALGGQGTYEQYF
TRBV19	TRBJ1-1	-	-	TGTGCCAGTAGTAAGGGGGTTGAACGAAAAGGTACTGAAGCTTTCTTT	CASSKGVERKGTEAFF
TRBV27	TRBJ2-7	TRBD2	-	TGTGCCAGCAGTTTAGTTCCACGCGGGGGCTACGAGCAGTACTTC	CASSLVPRGGYEQYF
TRBV5-1	TRBJ2-7	-	-	TGCGCCAGCACAGACAGGCACCCCTACGAGCAGTACTTC	CASTDRHPYEQYF
TRBV3-1/TRBV3-2	TRBJ1-2	-	-	TGTGCCAGCAGCCCTTTCGGGGGTTCGATCGGCTATGGCTACACCTTC	CASSPFGGSIGYGYTF
TRBV28	TRBJ2-1	-	once	TGTGCCAGCAGCGGGACATCCAAACAGTTCTTC	CASSGTSKQFF
TRBV30	TRBJ2-2	-	-	TGTGCCTGGCAGACAGGACCCTTGGGTACCGGGGAGCTGTTTTTT	CAWQTGPLGTGELFF
TRBV28	TRBJ1-2	-	-	TGTGCCAGCAAGGACTCTAACTATGGCTACACCTTC	CASKDSNYGYTF
TRBV7-2	TRBJ2-1	TRBD2	once	TGTGCCAGCTGTGCCGGCGGGAGTCTTAATGAGCAGTTCTTC	CASCAGGSLNEQFF
TRBV9	TRBJ2-5	TRBD2	-	TGTGCCAGCAGCGTCGGACTAGCGGGAGCGGGTGGGGAGACCCAGTACTTC	CASSVGLAGAGGETQYF
TRBV10-1	TRBJ1-1	-	-	TGCGCCAGCAGTGATCAGAACACTGAAGCTTTCTTT	CASSDQNTEAFF
TRBV7-2	TRBJ2-1	-	-	TGTGCCAGCATCGAAACGCCGGGGAGCTCCTACAATGAGCAGTTCTTC	CASIETPGSSYNEQFF
TRBV6-5	TRBJ1-1	-	-	TGTGCCAGCAGCCAACCCGGTAGCCATGAAGCTTTCTTT	CASSQPGSHEAFF
TRBV5-4	TRBJ1-2	TRBD1	-	TGTGCCAGCAGCACGGGACAGTTCTATGGCTACACCTTC	CASSTGQFYGYTF
TRBV11-2	TRBJ1-1	-	-	TGTGCCAGCAGCTTACTCAAAATACAGGTTGAAGCTTTCTTT	CASSLLKIQVEAFF
TRBV27	TRBJ2-7	-	-	TGTGCCAGCAGCACCACAGGGTTTGGGTCCTACGAGCAGTACTTC	CASSTTGFGSYEQYF